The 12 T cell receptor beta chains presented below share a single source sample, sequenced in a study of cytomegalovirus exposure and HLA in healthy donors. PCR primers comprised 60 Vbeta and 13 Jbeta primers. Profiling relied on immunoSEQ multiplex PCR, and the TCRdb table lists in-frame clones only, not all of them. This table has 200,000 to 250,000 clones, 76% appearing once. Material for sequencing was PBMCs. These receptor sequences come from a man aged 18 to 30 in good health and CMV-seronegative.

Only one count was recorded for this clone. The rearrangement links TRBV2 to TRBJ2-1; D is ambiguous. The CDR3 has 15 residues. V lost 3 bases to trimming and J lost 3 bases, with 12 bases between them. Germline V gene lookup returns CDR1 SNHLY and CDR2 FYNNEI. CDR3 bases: TGTGCCAGCAGTGAGTCACGTGGGCTCTACAATGAGCAGTTCTTC. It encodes CASSESRGLYNEQFF.

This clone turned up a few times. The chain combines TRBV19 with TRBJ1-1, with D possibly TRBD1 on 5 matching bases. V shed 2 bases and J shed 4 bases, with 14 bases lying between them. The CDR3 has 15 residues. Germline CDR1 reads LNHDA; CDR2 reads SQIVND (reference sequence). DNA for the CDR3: TGTGCCAGTAGTATATCGGGGGATGAGGGCACTGAAGCTTTCTTT. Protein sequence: CASSISGDEGTEAFF. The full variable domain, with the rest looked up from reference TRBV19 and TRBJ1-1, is DGGITQSPKYLFRKEGQNVTLSCEQNLNHDAMYWYRQDPGQGLRLIYYSQIVNDFQKGDIAEGYSVSREKKESFPLTVTSAQKNPTAFYLCASSISGDEGTEAFFGQGTRLTVV.

The CDR3 here is CASSLGGSYNEQFF. CDR3 coding DNA: TGTGCCAGCAGTTTGGGGGGCTCCTACAATGAGCAGTTCTTC. This sequence joins TRBV27 and TRBJ2-1, with a weak D call TRBD2 (6 bases). The V and J ends lost 3 bases and 0 bases respectively, with 6 bases between them. The CDR3 is made up of 14 amino acids. Germline V lookup: CDR1 MNHEY, CDR2 SMNVEV (reference sequence).

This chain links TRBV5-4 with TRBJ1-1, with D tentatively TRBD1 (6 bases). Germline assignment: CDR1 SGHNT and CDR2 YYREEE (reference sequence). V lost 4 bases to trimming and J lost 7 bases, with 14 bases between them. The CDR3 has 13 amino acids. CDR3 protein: CASSVDTGYEAFF. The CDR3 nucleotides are TGTGCCAGCAGCGTAGATACAGGGTATGAAGCTTTCTTT. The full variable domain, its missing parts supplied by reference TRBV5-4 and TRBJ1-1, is ETGVTQSPTHLIKTRGQQVTLRCSSQSGHNTVSWYQQALGQGPQFIFQYYREEENGRGNFPPRFSGLQFPNYSSELNVNALELDDSALYLCASSVDTGYEAFFGQGTRLTVV.

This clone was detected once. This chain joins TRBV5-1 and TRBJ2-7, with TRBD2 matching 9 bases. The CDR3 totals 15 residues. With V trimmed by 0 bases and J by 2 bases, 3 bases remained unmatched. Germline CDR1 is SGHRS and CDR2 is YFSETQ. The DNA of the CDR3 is TGCGCCAGCAGCTTGGTTCTAGCGGGACCCTACGAGCAGTACTTC. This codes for CASSLVLAGPYEQYF.

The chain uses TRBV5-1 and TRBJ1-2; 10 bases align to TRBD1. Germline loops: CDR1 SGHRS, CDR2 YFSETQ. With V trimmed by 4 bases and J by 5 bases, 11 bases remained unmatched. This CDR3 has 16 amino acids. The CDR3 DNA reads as TGCGCCAGCAGCGCGACAGGGGGCTTGGTCCAGTATGGCTACACCTTC. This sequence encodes CASSATGGLVQYGYTF. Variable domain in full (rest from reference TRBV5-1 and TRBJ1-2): KAGVTQTPRYLIKTRGQQVTLSCSPISGHRSVSWYQQTPGQGLQFLFEYFSETQRNKGNFPGRFSGRQFSNSRSEMNVSTLELGDSALYLCASSATGGLVQYGYTFGSGTRLTVV.

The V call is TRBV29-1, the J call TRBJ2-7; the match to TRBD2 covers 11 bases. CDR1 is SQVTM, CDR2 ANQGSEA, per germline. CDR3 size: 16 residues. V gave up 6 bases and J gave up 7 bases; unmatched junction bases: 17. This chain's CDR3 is CSVCQLAGGLGCEQYF. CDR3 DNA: TGCAGCGTCTGCCAGCTAGCGGGGGGTTTGGGGTGTGAGCAGTACTTC.

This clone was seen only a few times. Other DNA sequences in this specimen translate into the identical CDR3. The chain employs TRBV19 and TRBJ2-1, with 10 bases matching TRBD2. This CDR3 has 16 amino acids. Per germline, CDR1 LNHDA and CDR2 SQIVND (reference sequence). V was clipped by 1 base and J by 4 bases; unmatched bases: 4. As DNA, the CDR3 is TGTGCCAGTAGTATAGGCTCTAGCGGGAGTTACAATGAGCAGTTCTTC. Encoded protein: CASSIGSSGSYNEQFF.

The CDR3 nucleotides are TGCGCCAGCAGCTTACTTCCGACAGGCACAAGCTCCTACGAGCAGTACTTC. It translates to CASSLLPTGTSSYEQYF. This rearrangement joins TRBV5-1 to TRBJ2-5; TRBD1 is a possible D gene (6 bases). TRBJ2-7 matches the DNA end more closely, so the J call is doubtful. The CDR3 consists of 17 residues. CDR1 SGHRS and CDR2 YFSETQ come from the germline V gene.

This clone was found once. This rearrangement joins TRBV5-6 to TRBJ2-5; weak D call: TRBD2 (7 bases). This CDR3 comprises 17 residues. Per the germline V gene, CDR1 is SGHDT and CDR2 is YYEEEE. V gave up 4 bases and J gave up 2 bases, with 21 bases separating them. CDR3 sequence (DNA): TGTGCCAGCAGCCATCGGGGGGCTAGCGGTTCTCAAGAGACCCAGTACTTC. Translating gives CASSHRGASGSQETQYF.

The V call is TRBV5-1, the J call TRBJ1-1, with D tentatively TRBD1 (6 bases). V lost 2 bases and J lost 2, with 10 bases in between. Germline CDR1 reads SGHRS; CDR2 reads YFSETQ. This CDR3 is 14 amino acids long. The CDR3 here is CASSFIRGNTEAFF. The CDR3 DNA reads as TGCGCCAGCAGCTTTATCAGGGGCAACACTGAAGCTTTCTTT.

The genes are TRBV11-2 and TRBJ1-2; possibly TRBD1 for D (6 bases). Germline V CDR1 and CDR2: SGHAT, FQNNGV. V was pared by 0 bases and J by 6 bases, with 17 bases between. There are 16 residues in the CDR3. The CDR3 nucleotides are TGTGCCAGCAGCTTAGATCAGGGGTTTGTTATAGATGGCTACACCTTC. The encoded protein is CASSLDQGFVIDGYTF.